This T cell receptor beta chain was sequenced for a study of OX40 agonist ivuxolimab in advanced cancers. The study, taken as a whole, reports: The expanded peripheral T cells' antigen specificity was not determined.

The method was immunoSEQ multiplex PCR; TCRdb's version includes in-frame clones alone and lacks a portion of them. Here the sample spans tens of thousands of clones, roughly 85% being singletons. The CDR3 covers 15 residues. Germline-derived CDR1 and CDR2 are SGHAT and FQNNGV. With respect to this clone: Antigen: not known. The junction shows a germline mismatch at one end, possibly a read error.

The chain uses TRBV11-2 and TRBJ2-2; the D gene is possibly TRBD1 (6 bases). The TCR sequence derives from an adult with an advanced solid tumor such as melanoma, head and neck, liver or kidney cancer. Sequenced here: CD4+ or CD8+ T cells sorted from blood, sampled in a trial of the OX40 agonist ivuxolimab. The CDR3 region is CASSAQTGNPGELFF. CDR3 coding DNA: TGTGCCAGCAGCGCGCAAACAGGGAACCCCGGGGAGCTGTTTTTT. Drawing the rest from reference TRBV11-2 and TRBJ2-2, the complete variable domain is EAGVAQSPRYKIIEKRQSVAFWCNPISGHATLYWYQQILGQGPKLLIQFQNNGVVDDSQLPKDRFSAERLKGVDSTLKIQPAKLEDSAVYLCASSAQTGNPGELFFGEGSRLTVL.